The sequence of this T cell receptor beta chain was determined in a study of blood T cells in healthy people across ages. With respect to this clonotype: This clone may be a read error of a much larger clone one base away.

Germline-derived CDR1 and CDR2 are MNHNS and SASEGT. The V end lost 5 bases, the J end lost 0 bases, and 11 bases lay between the germline ends. The CDR3 is made up of 14 amino acids. Whenever a sample was processed, at least 6.5 million PBMCs were isolated. Next came a second PCR, run for roughly 7 to 12 cycles, which used a sample-barcoded 5' primer along with a J-beta primer mix. All cDNA molecules were each tagged by a template-switch adaptor with 12 random nucleotides. Every sample returned 2.5 million or more CDR3-containing paired-end reads. TCRdb reprocessed the 5' RACE reads via MiXCR and lists one record per CDR3 protein. This sample has hundreds of thousands of distinct CDR3 sequences, with about 32% found just once.

The V call is TRBV6-1, the J call TRBJ2-7; D call uncertain. Sequences were obtained from blood. This receptor was taken from a woman aged 80 or older in good health. The CDR3: CASSKFPGSYEQYF. Here the CDR3 DNA reads TGTGCCAGCAGTAAATTTCCGGGCTCCTACGAGCAGTACTTC.